This TCR beta chain emerged from a study of response to subunit inactivated influenza vaccine. Germline-derived CDR1 and CDR2 are SGHRS and YFSETQ. This CDR3 spans 14 amino acids. V dropped 6 bases and J dropped 5 bases, with 18 bases sitting between them. TCRdb redid the calling of the RT-PCR reads with MiXCR, one entry per CDR3 protein. Here the sample spans 450,000 to 700,000 distinct CDR3 sequences, 14% being singletons. Findings of the study overall: Authors suggested each seasonal influenza vaccination recruits few new T cells.

This clonotype was recorded a few times. As yet, its antigen is unknown. The chain has TRBV5-1 and TRBJ2-7; possibly TRBD1 for D (5 bases). The source material was PBMCs from blood, sampled roughly 12 days after vaccination. The TCR sequence derives from a man aged 50 or older who received an inactivated influenza vaccine. Here the CDR3 reads CASNPLGGRDEQYF. The CDR3 region has the DNA TGCGCCAGCAACCCCCTAGGTGGCAGGGACGAGCAGTACTTC.